Listed below are T cell receptor beta chains from one sample, sequenced in a study of control samples from healthy donors and cancer patients. Measured with immunoSEQ multiplex PCR; TCRdb has only the in-frame clones, and not every one. Of some 5,700 clones in the sample, approximately 68% were seen once. Sequencing input: formalin-fixed, paraffin-embedded tissue. The receptors were sampled from a male donor with melanoma. The CDR3 runs from the conserved cysteine through the conserved F or W. A D gene is named only where the DNA matches it firmly. Part of the rows lack a size; the others show once, few, many or a class for expanded clones.

clone size	V gene	J gene	D gene	CDR3 protein	CDR3 DNA
.	TRBV4-2	TRBJ2-3	.	CASSQAASGADTQYF	TGTGCCAGCAGCCAAGCAGCGAGTGGGGCAGATACGCAGTATTTT
once	TRBV27	TRBJ2-7	TRBD1	CASSLGAGTGTSVGSYEQYF	TGTGCCAGCAGTTTGGGGGCCGGGACAGGGACATCCGTCGGCTCCTACGAGCAGTACTTC
.	TRBV7-6	TRBJ2-2	.	CASSLRTVNTGELFF	TGTGCCAGCAGCTTAAGGACAGTGAACACCGGGGAGCTGTTTTTT
.	TRBV4-1	TRBJ2-7	TRBD2	CASSPVAGTDGYEQYF	TGCGCCAGCAGCCCCGTAGCGGGAACAGACGGCTACGAGCAGTACTTC
.	TRBV6-2/TRBV6-3	TRBJ2-7	.	CASSWVGTYEQYF	TGTGCCAGCAGTTGGGTCGGGACCTACGAGCAGTACTTC
.	TRBV29-1	TRBJ2-7	.	CSVAQHNYEQYF	TGCAGCGTTGCACAACACAACTACGAGCAGTACTTC
.	TRBV9	TRBJ2-7	TRBD1	CASSVAQGVSYEQYF	TGTGCCAGCAGCGTAGCTCAGGGGGTCTCCTACGAGCAGTACTTC
once	TRBV7-3	TRBJ2-7	TRBD2	CASSRGTSRASEQYF	TGTGCCAGCAGCCGTGGGACTAGCCGAGCCTCCGAGCAGTACTTC
.	TRBV4-3	TRBJ2-7	.	CASSQDHRGPGLGEQYF	TGCGCCAGCAGCCAAGATCACAGAGGACCGGGATTGGGCGAGCAGTACTTC
.	TRBV5-1	TRBJ2-3	.	CASSNAPQGMDTQYF	TGCGCCAGCAGCAATGCCCCCCAGGGGATGGATACGCAGTATTTT
.	TRBV19	TRBJ1-1	TRBD1	CASRREGTASSTEAFF	TGTGCCAGTAGACGGGAGGGGACAGCGTCCTCCACTGAAGCTTTCTTT
once	TRBV19	TRBJ1-4	.	CASSIWGSLNEKLFF	TGTGCCAGTAGTATCTGGGGGAGCTTAAATGAAAAACTGTTTTTT
once	TRBV5-6	TRBJ2-4	.	CASSFFLRTAHRDF	TGTGCCAGCAGCTTCTTTCTTAGGACAGCCCACCGGGACTTC
few	TRBV7-9	TRBJ2-1	TRBD1	CASSGQGGNEQFF	TGTGCCAGCAGCGGACAGGGTGGGAATGAGCAGTTCTTC